The next 11 T cell receptor beta chains were all read from a single sample in a study of EBV T-cell therapy then PD-1 blockade in nasopharyngeal carcinoma (dated by TCRdb to the early 2020s). The library was generated by the immunoSEQ multiplex PCR assay. This is the immuneACCESS table as TCRdb keeps it, with only in-frame sequences that have V and J called. A part of the clones is gone; compared with another copy, unresolved V genes explain less than half, and the rest is unexplained. The sample includes approximately 13,000 clones, with around 80% observed a single time. 25% to 40% of the sample is in the top ten clones. The antigens of these receptors remain unknown. The treatment or condition label on this specimen signifies: AdE1-LMPpoly-expanded autologous EBV-specific T-cell therapy followed by anti-PD-1 nivolumab. Sequencing used CD8+ T cells from blood, obtained around day 100 from a patient whose treatment included autologous EBV-specific T cells and nivolumab. These receptors originate from a middle-aged man with nasopharyngeal carcinoma.

The chain combines TRBV13 with TRBJ1-4; perhaps TRBD1 as D (6 bases). Deletions cut 9 bases from V and 8 bases from J, with 16 bases between. The germline V gene encodes CDR1 PRHDT and CDR2 FYEKMQ (reference sequence). The CDR3 spans 13 residues. The CDR3 loop reads CASGLLGGEKLFF. CDR3 nucleotide sequence: TGTGCCAGTGGCTTACTAGGGGGGGAAAAACTGTTTTTT.

The chain recombines TRBV2 with TRBJ2-3; the D gene is possibly TRBD1 (6 bases). Germline V gene lookup returns CDR1 SNHLY and CDR2 FYNNEI. This CDR3 is 11 amino acids long. V lost 8 bases and J 4 bases, leaving 7 bases between the germline ends. As DNA, the CDR3 is TGTGCCAGCGGGGGCCCAGATACGCAGTATTTT. It yields the protein CASGGPDTQYF.

The J gene is TRBJ2-3, the V gene TRBV6-4; a weak D match, TRBD2 (6 bases). The CDR3 totals 15 residues. CDR1 is MRHNA, CDR2 SNTAGT, per germline. V lost 2 bases and J lost 4, with 13 bases in between. The CDR3 spells CASSDASSGADTQYF. CDR3 DNA: TGTGCCAGCAGTGACGCTTCTTCGGGGGCAGATACGCAGTATTTT.

This chain uses TRBV9 with TRBJ2-2; 8 bases are a match to TRBD1. The CDR3 contains 17 residues. The V and J ends lost 3 bases and 2 bases, in that order; junction bases with no gene match: 9. Germline CDR1 reads SGDLS; CDR2 reads YYNGEE. For the CDR3, the DNA is TGTGCCAGCAGCGCGAGTCGGACAGGGTCAAACACCGGGGAGCTGTTTTTT. Protein sequence: CASSASRTGSNTGELFF.

J is TRBJ2-7 and V is TRBV7-8; possible D gene TRBD2, 6 bases. Trimming shortened V by 4 bases and J by 2 bases, and 15 bases separated the two germline ends. The germline V gene has CDR1 SGHVS and CDR2 FQNEAQ. The CDR3 consists of 15 residues. CDR3 sequence (DNA): TGTGCCAGCAGCTCGGTGACGGGGGTTGCCTACGAGCAGTACTTC. Its protein product is CASSSVTGVAYEQYF.

The chain carries TRBV5-1 and TRBJ2-6, with 7 bases aligning to TRBD1. Looked up from germline, CDR1 is SGHRS and CDR2 is YFSETQ. CDR3 size: 16 residues. V dropped 5 bases and J dropped 4; count of bases not matched to a gene: 9. The chain's CDR3 is CASSIKGAQGANVLTF. The CDR3 DNA reads TGCGCCAGCAGTATAAAGGGGGCGCAGGGGGCCAACGTCCTGACTTTC. Based on the CDR3 plus reference TRBV5-1 and TRBJ2-6, the full variable domain is KAGVTQTPRYLIKTRGQQVTLSCSPISGHRSVSWYQQTPGQGLQFLFEYFSETQRNKGNFPGRFSGRQFSNSRSEMNVSTLELGDSALYLCASSIKGAQGANVLTFGAGSRLTVL.

This clone has just one count. The rearrangement links TRBV28 to TRBJ2-2; either TRBD1 or TRBD2 may supply D (7 bases each). From germline, CDR1 is MDHEN and CDR2 SYDVKM. This CDR3 is 19 amino acids long. Trimming removed 4 bases at V and 3 bases at J, with 24 bases between. This CDR3 reads CASSSYPLVAGGDTGELFF. CDR3 in DNA: TGTGCCAGCAGTTCGTACCCATTGGTGGCAGGGGGGGACACCGGGGAGCTGTTTTTT.

The V gene is TRBV6-5, the J gene TRBJ2-1; TRBD1 aligns across 10 bases. This CDR3 region has 16 residues. The germline gives CDR1 MNHEY, CDR2 SVGAGI. J lost 3 bases, V lost 2 bases, and 4 bases had no gene match. CDR3 nucleotide sequence: TGTGCCAGCAGTTACGGGGGGACAGGGGACTACAATGAGCAGTTCTTC. Residues: CASSYGGTGDYNEQFF.

The chain is built from TRBV28 and TRBJ2-7, with unresolved D. Germline V gene sequence: CDR1 MDHEN, CDR2 SYDVKM. V was pared by 3 bases and J by 5 bases, with 8 bases between. The CDR3 is 12 amino acids. The CDR3 nucleotides are TGTGCCAGCAGTTTCTTTATCAACGAGCAGTACTTC. The encoded protein is CASSFFINEQYF.

J is TRBJ2-2 and V is TRBV7-8, with D hard to call. V dropped 5 bases and J dropped 4 bases, with 11 bases sitting between them. Germline V gives CDR1 SGHVS, CDR2 FQNEAQ. The CDR3 consists of 14 residues. Here the CDR3 DNA reads TGTGCCAGCAGCACGTCGAGAGGCACCGGGGAGCTGTTTTTT. This sequence encodes CASSTSRGTGELFF.

The gene calls are TRBV2 and TRBJ2-7; 8 nucleotides match TRBD2. Germline V CDR1 and CDR2: SNHLY, FYNNEI. V lost 5 bases and J lost 6; bases outside the gene matches: 9. CDR3 length: 14 residues. The CDR3: CASSRGGRPLEQYF. As DNA, the CDR3 is TGTGCCAGCAGTCGCGGGGGGCGCCCCCTCGAGCAGTACTTC.